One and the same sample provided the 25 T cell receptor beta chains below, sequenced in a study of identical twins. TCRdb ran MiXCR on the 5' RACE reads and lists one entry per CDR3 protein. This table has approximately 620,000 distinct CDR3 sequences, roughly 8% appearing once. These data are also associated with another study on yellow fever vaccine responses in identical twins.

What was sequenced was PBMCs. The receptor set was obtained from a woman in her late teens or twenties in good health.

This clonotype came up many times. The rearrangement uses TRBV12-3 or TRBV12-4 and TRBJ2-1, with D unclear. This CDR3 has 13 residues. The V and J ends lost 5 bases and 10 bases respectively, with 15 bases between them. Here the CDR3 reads CASSAPLLWEQFF. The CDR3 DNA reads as TGTGCCAGCAGTGCCCCGCTGTTATGGGAGCAGTTCTTC.

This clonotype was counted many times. DNA for the CDR3: TGCGCCAGCAGCCAAAGGGTCGGAACTAGCGGGAGTATTTACGAGCAGTACTTC. Its translation: CASSQRVGTSGSIYEQYF. This sequence joins TRBV4-3 and TRBJ2-7, with TRBD2 identical over 11 bases. Germline assignment: CDR1 LGHNA and CDR2 YSLEER. This CDR3 spans 18 amino acids. Trimming at V came to 2 bases and at J to 4 bases, leaving 13 bases not matched to a gene.

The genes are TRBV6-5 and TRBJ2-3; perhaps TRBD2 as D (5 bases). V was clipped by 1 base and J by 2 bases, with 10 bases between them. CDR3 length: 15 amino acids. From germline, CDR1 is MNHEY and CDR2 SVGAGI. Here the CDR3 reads CASSYFGVPTDTQYF. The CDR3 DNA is TGTGCCAGCAGTTACTTCGGGGTTCCCACAGATACGCAGTATTTT.

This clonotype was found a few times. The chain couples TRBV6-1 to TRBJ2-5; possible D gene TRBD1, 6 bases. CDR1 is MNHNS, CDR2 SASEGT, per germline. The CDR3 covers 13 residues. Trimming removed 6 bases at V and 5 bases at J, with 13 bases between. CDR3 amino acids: CASRDTGLETQYF. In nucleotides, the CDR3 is TGTGCCAGCAGAGATACAGGGTTGGAGACCCAGTACTTC.

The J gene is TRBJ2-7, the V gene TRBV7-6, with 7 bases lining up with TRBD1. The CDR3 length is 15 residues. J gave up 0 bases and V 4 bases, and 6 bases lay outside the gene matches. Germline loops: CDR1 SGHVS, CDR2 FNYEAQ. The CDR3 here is CASSSIQGSSYEQYF. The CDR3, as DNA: TGTGCCAGCAGCTCAATACAGGGGAGCTCCTACGAGCAGTACTTC.

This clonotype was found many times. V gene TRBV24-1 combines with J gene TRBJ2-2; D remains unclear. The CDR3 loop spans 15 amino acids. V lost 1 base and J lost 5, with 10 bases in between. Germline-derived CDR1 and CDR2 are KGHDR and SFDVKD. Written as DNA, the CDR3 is TGTGCCACCAGTGATTTCACTTCGTCGACCGGGGAGCTGTTTTTT. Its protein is CATSDFTSSTGELFF.

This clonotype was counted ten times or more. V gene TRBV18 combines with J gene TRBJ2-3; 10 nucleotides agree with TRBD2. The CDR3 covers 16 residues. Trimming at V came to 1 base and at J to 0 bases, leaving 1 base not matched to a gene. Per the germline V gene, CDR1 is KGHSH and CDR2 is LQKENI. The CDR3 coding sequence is TGTGCCAGCTCACCACAACTAGCGGGGAGCACAGATACGCAGTATTTT. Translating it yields CASSPQLAGSTDTQYF.

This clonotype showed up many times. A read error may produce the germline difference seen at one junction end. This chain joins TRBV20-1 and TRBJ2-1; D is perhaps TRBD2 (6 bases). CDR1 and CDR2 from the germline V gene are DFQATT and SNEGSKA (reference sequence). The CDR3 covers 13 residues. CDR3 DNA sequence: TGCAGTGCGAGTAAGCCCGGGACTCATGAACAGTTCTTC. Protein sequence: CSASKPGTHEQFF.

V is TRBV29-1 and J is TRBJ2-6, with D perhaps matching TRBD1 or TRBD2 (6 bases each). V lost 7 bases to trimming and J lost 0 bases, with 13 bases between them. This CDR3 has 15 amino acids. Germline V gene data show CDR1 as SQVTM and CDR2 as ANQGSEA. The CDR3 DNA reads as TGCAGCGCCGAAGGGGGGTCCTCTGGGGCCAACGTCCTGACTTTC. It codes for CSAEGGSSGANVLTF.

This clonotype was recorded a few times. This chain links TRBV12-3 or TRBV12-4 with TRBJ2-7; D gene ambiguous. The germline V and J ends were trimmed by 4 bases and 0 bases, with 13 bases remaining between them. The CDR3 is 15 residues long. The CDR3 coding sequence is TGTGCCAGCAGTTCCACAAAGGAAAGCTCCTACGAGCAGTACTTC. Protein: CASSSTKESSYEQYF.

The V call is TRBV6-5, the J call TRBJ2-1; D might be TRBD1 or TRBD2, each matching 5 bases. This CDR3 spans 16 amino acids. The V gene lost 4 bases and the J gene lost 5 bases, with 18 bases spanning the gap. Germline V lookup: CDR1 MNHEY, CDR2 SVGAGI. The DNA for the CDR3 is TGTGCCAGCAGTTCCCGACCCGAACGGGGCCACAATGAGCAGTTCTTC. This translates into CASSSRPERGHNEQFF.

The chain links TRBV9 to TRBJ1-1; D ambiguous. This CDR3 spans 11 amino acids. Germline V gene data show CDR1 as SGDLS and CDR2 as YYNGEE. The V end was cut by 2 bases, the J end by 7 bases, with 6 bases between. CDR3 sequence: CASSVGNEAFF. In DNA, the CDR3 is TGTGCCAGCAGCGTGGGGAATGAAGCTTTCTTT.

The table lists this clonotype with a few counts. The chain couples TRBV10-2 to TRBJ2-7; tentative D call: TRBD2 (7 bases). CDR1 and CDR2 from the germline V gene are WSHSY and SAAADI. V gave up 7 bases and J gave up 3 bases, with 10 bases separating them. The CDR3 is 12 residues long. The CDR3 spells CASNGGHYEQYF. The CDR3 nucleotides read TGCGCCAGCAACGGGGGGCACTACGAGCAGTACTTC.

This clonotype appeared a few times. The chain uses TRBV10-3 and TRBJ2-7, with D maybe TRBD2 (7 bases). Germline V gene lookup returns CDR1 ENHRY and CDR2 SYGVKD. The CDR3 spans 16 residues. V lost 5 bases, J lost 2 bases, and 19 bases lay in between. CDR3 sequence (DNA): TGTGCCATCAGTCCCAGGGGAGGGACGGCTACCTACGAGCAGTACTTC. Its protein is CAISPRGGTATYEQYF.

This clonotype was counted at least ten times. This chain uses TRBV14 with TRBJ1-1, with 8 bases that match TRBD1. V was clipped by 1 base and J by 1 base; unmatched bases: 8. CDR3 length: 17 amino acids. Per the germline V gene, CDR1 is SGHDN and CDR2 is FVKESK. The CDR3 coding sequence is TGTGCCAGCAGCCAAGCTGGCCAGGGGGCATGGAACACTGAAGCTTTCTTT. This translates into CASSQAGQGAWNTEAFF.

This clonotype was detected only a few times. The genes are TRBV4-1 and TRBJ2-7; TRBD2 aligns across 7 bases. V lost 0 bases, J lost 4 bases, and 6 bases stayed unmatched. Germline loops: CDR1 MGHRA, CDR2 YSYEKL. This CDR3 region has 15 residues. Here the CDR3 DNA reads TGCGCCAGCAGCCAAGAGGGGGGGAGCCTTTACGAGCAGTACTTC. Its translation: CASSQEGGSLYEQYF.

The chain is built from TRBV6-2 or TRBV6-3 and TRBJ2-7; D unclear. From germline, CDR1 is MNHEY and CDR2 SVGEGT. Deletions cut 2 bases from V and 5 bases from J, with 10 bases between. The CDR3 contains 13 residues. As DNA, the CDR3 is TGTGCCAGCAGTTACCCACCTACCGACGAGCAGTACTTC. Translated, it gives CASSYPPTDEQYF.

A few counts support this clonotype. CDR3 in DNA: TGCGCCAGCAGCTTGGTAGGGGGCATGGGTCAGCCCCAGCATTTT. It is translated as CASSLVGGMGQPQHF. The chain combines TRBV5-1 with TRBJ1-5, with 7 bases lining up with TRBD1. Germline CDR1 and CDR2: SGHRS and YFSETQ. The CDR3 length is 15 residues. V shed 0 bases, J shed 6 bases, and the junction held 6 bases outside the gene matches.

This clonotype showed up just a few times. CDR3 sequence (DNA): TGTGCCAGCAGCCCTGAGGCGAGGGGGGAGCTGTTTTTT. Translated, it gives CASSPEARGELFF. The V and J genes are TRBV7-3 and TRBJ2-2; no definite D call. V shed 5 bases and J shed 8 bases, with 12 bases lying between them. The length of the CDR3 is 13 residues. Germline CDR1 SGHTA, CDR2 FQGTGA.

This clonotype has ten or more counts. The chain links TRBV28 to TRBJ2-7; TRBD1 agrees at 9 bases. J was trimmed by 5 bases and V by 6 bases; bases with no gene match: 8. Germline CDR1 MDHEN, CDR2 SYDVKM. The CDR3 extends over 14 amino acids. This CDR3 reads CASRNRGQRDEQYF. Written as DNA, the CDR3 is TGTGCCAGCAGAAACAGGGGGCAGAGGGACGAGCAGTACTTC.

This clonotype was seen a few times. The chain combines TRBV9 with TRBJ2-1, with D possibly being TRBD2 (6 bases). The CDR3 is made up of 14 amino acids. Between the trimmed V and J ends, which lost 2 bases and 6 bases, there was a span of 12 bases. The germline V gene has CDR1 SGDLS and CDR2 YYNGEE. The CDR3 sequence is CASSVRDLINEQFF. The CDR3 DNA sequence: TGTGCCAGCAGCGTCCGGGACTTGATCAATGAGCAGTTCTTC.

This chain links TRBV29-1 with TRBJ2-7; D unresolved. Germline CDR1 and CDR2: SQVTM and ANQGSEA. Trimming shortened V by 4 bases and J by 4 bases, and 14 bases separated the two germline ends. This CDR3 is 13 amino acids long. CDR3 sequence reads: CSVVADHLYEQYF. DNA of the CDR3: TGCAGCGTTGTCGCTGATCATCTATACGAGCAGTACTTC.

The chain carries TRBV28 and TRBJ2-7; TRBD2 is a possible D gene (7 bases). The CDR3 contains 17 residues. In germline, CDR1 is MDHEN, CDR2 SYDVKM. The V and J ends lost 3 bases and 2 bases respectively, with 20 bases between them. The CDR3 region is CASSLDTPPGGPYEQYF. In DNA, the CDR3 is TGTGCCAGCAGTTTGGACACCCCCCCCGGGGGGCCCTACGAGCAGTACTTC. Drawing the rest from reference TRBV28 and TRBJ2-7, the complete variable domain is DVKVTQSSRYLVKRTGEKVFLECVQDMDHENMFWYRQDPGLGLRLIYFSYDVKMKEKGDIPEGYSVSREKKERFSLILESASTNQTSMYLCASSLDTPPGGPYEQYFGPGTRLTVT.

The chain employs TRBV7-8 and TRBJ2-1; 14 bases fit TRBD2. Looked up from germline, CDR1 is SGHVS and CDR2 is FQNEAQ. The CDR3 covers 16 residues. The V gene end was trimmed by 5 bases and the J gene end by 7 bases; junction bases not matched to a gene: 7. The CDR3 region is CASSEGLAGVANEQFF. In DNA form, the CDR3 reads TGTGCCAGCAGCGAGGGACTAGCGGGAGTAGCGAATGAGCAGTTCTTC.

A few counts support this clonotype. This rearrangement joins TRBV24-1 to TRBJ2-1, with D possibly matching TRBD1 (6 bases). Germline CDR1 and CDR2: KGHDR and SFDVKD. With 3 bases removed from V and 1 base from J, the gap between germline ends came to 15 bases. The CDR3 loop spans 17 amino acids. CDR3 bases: TGTGCCACCAGTGATCCGACAGGTCCAACTTCCTACAATGAGCAGTTCTTC. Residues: CATSDPTGPTSYNEQFF.